One sample yielded the 5 T cell receptor beta chains listed below, sequenced in a study of early T cells in non-severe SARS-CoV-2 infection. One entry per CDR3 protein results from TCRdb running MiXCR on the 5' RACE reads. This sample carries fewer than 70,000 distinct CDR3 sequences, 4% to 6% of them seen once, and the ten largest clones take more than 3%. The specimen comprised whole blood, sampled at baseline. These receptors were collected from an adult who was a healthcare worker with PCR-confirmed SARS-CoV-2 infection or an uninfected control (not recorded which). The donor label of this sample is uncertain.

This clonotype was seen at least ten times. The gene calls are TRBV29-1 and TRBJ2-1; tentative D call: TRBD2 (5 bases). The CDR3 loop spans 12 amino acids. Germline-derived CDR1 and CDR2 are SQVTM and ANQGSEA. Trimming cost V 7 bases and J 7 bases, with 14 bases left between them. The CDR3 bases are TGCAGCGCCCGACGCGAGGGTAATGAGCAGTTCTTC. It translates to CSARREGNEQFF.

This clonotype was found many times. The chain links TRBV18 to TRBJ2-3; no clear D. V was pared by 1 base and J by 4 bases, with 9 bases between. Germline CDR1 and CDR2: KGHSH and LQKENI. CDR3 length equals 14 residues. The CDR3 loop reads CASSPQLDADTQYF. CDR3 in DNA: TGTGCCAGCTCACCACAGCTAGATGCAGATACGCAGTATTTT.

This clonotype was observed at least ten times. The V and J genes are TRBV20-1 and TRBJ2-7, with 8 bases fitting TRBD1. Trimming took 4 bases from V and 4 from J; bases not matched to a gene: 6. The CDR3 is 13 residues long. Germline CDR1 and CDR2: DFQATT and SNEGSKA (reference sequence). The CDR3 sequence is CSATRDRIYEQYF. The CDR3, as DNA: TGCAGTGCTACTCGGGACAGGATTTACGAGCAGTACTTC.

This clonotype has a count of ten or more. The chain links TRBV7-3 to TRBJ2-2; D unresolved. Germline loops: CDR1 SGHTA, CDR2 FQGTGA. This CDR3 has 19 amino acids. Between the trimmed V and J ends, which lost 2 bases and 5 bases, there was a span of 24 bases. CDR3 sequence reads: CASSLGVASRSARTGELFF. CDR3 nucleotides: TGTGCCAGCAGCTTAGGGGTGGCGAGCCGCTCCGCGAGGACCGGGGAGCTGTTTTTT.

This clonotype was recorded at least ten times. The gene calls are TRBV10-3 and TRBJ2-3, with TRBD1 matching over 7 bases. The CDR3 sequence is 14 residues long. V dropped 4 bases and J dropped 1; count of bases not matched to a gene: 2. In germline, CDR1 is ENHRY, CDR2 SYGVKD. CDR3 nucleotides: TGTGCCATCAGTGGAGACAGGGGCACAGATACGCAGTATTTT. It specifies CAISGDRGTDTQYF.